The entry below describes one TCR beta chain. TCRdb independently ran MiXCR on the reads; one entry per CDR3 protein. The sample includes 200,000 to 300,000 distinct CDR3 sequences, more than 25% of them seen just once. These data originate in a study of kidney transplant recipient with SARS-CoV-2 infection. The germline gives CDR1 LNHNV, CDR2 YYDKDF (reference sequence). The germline V and J ends were trimmed by 5 bases and 4 bases, with 23 bases remaining between them. The CDR3 consists of 17 residues. The sample in question was a blood sample, obtained at baseline and on roughly day 120 from a kidney transplant recipient. The genes are TRBV15 and TRBJ1-2; D gene ambiguous. This receptor was identified in a male patient aged 30 to 39 who had COVID-19 and was a kidney transplant recipient. Some of the T cells might come from the graft donor. CDR3 DNA: TGTGCCACCAGCTGCCACCCAAGGTGTGGAAAGACCTATGGCTACACCTTC. Its protein product is CATSCHPRCGKTYGYTF.